This T cell receptor beta chain was sequenced for a study of identical twins (dated by TCRdb to between 2015 and 2016). Regarding the study in general: TCR alpha and beta repertoires from monozygotic twins, unrelated adults of various ages and cord blood were deep-sequenced to test whether fetal clonotypes persist. To rule out contamination, replicate twin experiments were performed at different times with different library preparation protocols.

Only healthy Caucasian donors were included. The twin cohort consisted of three pairs of female monozygotic twins, all aged about 18 to 29 years. Peripheral blood mononuclear cells were the source from which RNA for the TCR libraries was isolated. At the junction V is shortened by 5 bases and J by 0 bases, with 14 bases in between. The CDR3 holds 15 amino acids from the cysteine to the phenylalanine. Only CDR3 DNA remains: 45 bases, in frame from the first base. CDR1 and CDR2 are read off the germline V gene (reference sequence) as DFQATT and SNEGSKA. On the study overall, not on this receptor specifically: Abundant cord blood beta clonotypes carried fewer insertions; young adult naive repertoires showed a weaker similar trend, while memory repertoires showed none. Conclusions relied on cross-sectional statistical analysis, since the same donors could not be followed over many years. Compared with coincidental sharing between unrelated individuals, an excess of low generation-probability sequences was observed among out-of-frame TCR alpha sequences shared between twins. Excess twin sharing in beta out-of-frame sequences was weaker because fewer shared sequences lowered the signal-to-noise ratio. Invariant T cells such as MAIT and iNKT could partly confound zero-insertion analyses, although diverse VJ usage argued against such confounding for most clonotypes. Recombination models systematically underestimated out-of-frame TCR alpha sharing in monozygotic twins but agreed with sharing between unrelated individuals.

Library preparation used 5' RACE. These reads were obtained on an Illumina HiSeq 2000. Template switching introduced a universal primer binding site; the final cDNA contained a unique molecular identifier, enabling accurate counting of TCR cDNA molecules. First-strand cDNA for TCR alpha and beta chains was synthesized from specific primers in the conserved constant-segment region. To control for contamination, each cDNA library was double barcoded with a SMART-Mk sample barcode plus Illumina barcodes. TruSeq adapter sequences, together with Illumina sample barcodes, were added in two successive PCR steps. Sequencing of the TCR alpha and beta cDNA libraries was done on the Illumina HiSeq platform using custom primers. In the paper's pipeline: MiGEC processed the raw reads to extract unique molecular identifiers, while MiXCR was used to determine the CDR3 positions. Recombination models were inferred per individual with the repgenHMM and IGoR tools using an EM algorithm. The tcR package in R was used for shared clonotype analysis, with sharing normalized by the product of cloneset sizes. Out-of-frame nonproductive sequences were analyzed to study raw recombination free of thymic and clonal selection effects. TCRdb reprocessed the public reads (quality trimming at Q25 with fastp, clone calling with MiXCR) and kept in-frame beta chains. When rows share a CDR3 protein, they turn into one entry using the most common DNA and genes. The V and J calls, along with clone size, are taken from TCRdb and not from the paper's own processing. This sample comprises some 690,000 distinct CDR3 sequences, 21% of them detected only once. The ten largest clones capture roughly 4.3% of the sample.

This clonotype occurred a few times. The target of this receptor is not known. No base qualities exist here, and no much larger clone lies one base off it. These data were also reused for a study on T cells expressing NK-cell markers. As described in the second report: Fewer than ten donors provided sorted CD3+CD56+NKG2C+, CD3+CD56+NKG2C- and CD3+CD56-NKG2C+ T-cell subsets, whose TCR beta-chain repertoires were profiled. Of the eight sequenced donors, seven were found to be HCMV-seropositive and one was found to be HCMV-seronegative. To restrict sorting to alphabetaTCR-expressing T cells, an anti-gammadeltaTCR antibody was added in several experiments. In about 6 donors, the dominant CD3+CD56+NKG2C+ clonotypes were found to rank among the top 10 CD8+ clonotypes and to make up 1.0-7.0% of CD8+ T cells. Those dominant clonotypes were again the most abundant among CD3+CD56-NKG2C+ cells in a handful of donors, at roughly 25-65%. Whether the expanded NKG2C-expressing T cell clones were specific for HCMV antigens was left unclear. All eight donors whose samples were sequenced were randomly selected healthy volunteers, three of them men and five women. A commercial ELISA kit detecting HCMV-specific IgG in serum was used to determine HCMV serostatus. Bulk peripheral blood T-cell repertoires were additionally sequenced from unsorted PBMC for 5 or 6 donors. Reads were demultiplexed and grouped by UMI with MIGEC, and clonotypes were assembled and quantified with MiTCR. To exclude erroneous sequences, any TCR cDNA sequence not supported by at least two reads was discarded. The tcR package was used for downstream repertoire analysis, and clonotypes were matched between fractions using CDR3 nucleotide sequence together with V segment. VDJmatch was used to annotate antigen specificity against VDJdb, with one amino acid substitution in CDR3 permitted.

The chain links TRBV20-1 with TRBJ2-1, with no reliable assignment of the D segment. Sequenced sample: PBMCs. The receptor was isolated from a woman younger than 30 in good health. Read as DNA, the sequence is TGCAGTGCTCACCCCATCAGCGACTCCTACAATGAGCAGTTCTTC. This encodes CSAHPISDSYNEQFF.